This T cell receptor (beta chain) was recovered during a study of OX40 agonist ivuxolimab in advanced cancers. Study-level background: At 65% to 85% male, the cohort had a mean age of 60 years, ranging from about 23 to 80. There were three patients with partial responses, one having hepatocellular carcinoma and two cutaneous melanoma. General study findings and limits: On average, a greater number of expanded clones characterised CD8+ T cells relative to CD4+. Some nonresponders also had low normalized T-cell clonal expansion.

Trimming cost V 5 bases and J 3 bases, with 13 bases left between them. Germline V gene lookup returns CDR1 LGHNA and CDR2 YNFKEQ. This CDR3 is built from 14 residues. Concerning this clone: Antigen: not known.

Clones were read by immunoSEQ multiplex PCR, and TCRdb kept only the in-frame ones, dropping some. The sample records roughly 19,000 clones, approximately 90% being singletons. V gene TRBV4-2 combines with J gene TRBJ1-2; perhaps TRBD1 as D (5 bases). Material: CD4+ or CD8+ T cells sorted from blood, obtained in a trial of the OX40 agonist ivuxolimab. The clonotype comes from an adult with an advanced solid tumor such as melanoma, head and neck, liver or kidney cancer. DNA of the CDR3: TGTGCCAGCAGCGAGACCGGGACCGACTATGGCTACACCTTC. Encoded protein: CASSETGTDYGYTF.